The 2 T cell receptor beta chains listed next were all sequenced from one sample in a study of blood T cell repertoires in COVID-19. Produced via immunoSEQ multiplex PCR; TCRdb's table is partial and in-frame only. The table includes some 57,000 clones, roughly 90% detected once. What was sequenced was peripheral blood. The receptor set was obtained from a man between 60 and 70 years old with active COVID-19.

This clone was seen more than once but under ten times. The chain couples TRBV2 to TRBJ2-5; a weak D match, TRBD1 (6 bases). Trimming cost V 7 bases and J 1 base, with 16 bases left between them. The length of the CDR3 is 15 residues. Germline V CDR1 and CDR2: SNHLY, FYNNEI. The CDR3 region has the DNA TGTGCCAGCAAAAGACAGACAGGCCCCCAAGAGACCCAGTACTTC. This translates into CASKRQTGPQETQYF.

The chain carries TRBV18 and TRBJ2-1; weak D call: TRBD1 (7 bases). Trimming pared 1 base from V and 3 bases from J, leaving 13 bases between. Germline V gene sequence: CDR1 KGHSH, CDR2 LQKENI. The CDR3 contains 16 residues. The CDR3 sequence: CASSPLGGQIYNEQFF. The DNA for the CDR3 is TGTGCCAGCTCACCACTGGGGGGACAGATCTACAATGAGCAGTTCTTC.